This TCR beta chain was identified in a study of T cell responses to AZD1222 COVID-19 vaccine. Findings and caveats of the study: CD4 TCRs associated with vaccination spanned spike, dominating at 160-218 and 743-854. The donors showed a predominance of white British ancestry and of females, with possible underestimation of clonal diversity.

Method: immunoSEQ multiplex PCR; TCRdb's copy keeps in-frame clones and lacks some. Here the sample spans 100,000 to 150,000 clones, around 89% being singletons. As regards this clone: Its specificity is unknown.

This receptor was obtained from an adult in good health. The sample here was peripheral blood, taken on day 0 of AZD1222 vaccination.

The CDR3 here is CASRGSYEQYF. CDR3 nucleotides: TGTGCCAGCAGGGGTTCCTACGAGCAGTACTTC. The rearrangement joins TRBV6-5 to TRBJ2-7, with D unclear. Trimming shortened V by 6 bases and J by 1 base, and 4 bases separated the two germline ends. The V gene's germline CDR1 is MNHEY and CDR2 SVGAGI. The CDR3 totals 11 residues.